These T cell receptor beta chains were read from a single sample in a study of human T cells and chemical hapten exposure. Using its own MiXCR run on the RACE reads, TCRdb lists one record per CDR3 protein. The sample gives about 170,000 distinct CDR3 sequences, 28% of which show up once; roughly 2% is in the top ten. This material consisted of whole blood, taken in connection with sensitization to the hapten diphenylcyclopropenone (DPC). The receptors here all came from a woman in her late teens or twenties with alopecia areata. Some clones in this sample may be carry-over from other donors' samples. The CDR3 runs from the conserved cysteine through the conserved F or W. The D gene is left open where the match is weak. Expanded clones are given a class, and other clones once, few, many or no size at all.

size: few; J: TRBJ1-6; D: -; V: TRBV3-1; DNA: TGTGCCAGCAGCCCGAGGGGAAATTCACCCCTCCACTTT; CDR3: CASSPRGNSPLHF
size: few; J: TRBJ2-7; D: -; V: TRBV10-3; DNA: TGTGCCATCAGTGAGAATGACAGTGGCCCCTACGAGCAGTACTTC; CDR3: CAISENDSGPYEQYF
size: few; J: TRBJ2-7; D: -; V: TRBV29-1; DNA: TGCAGCCCCTACTTCCGGGACCCCACGGACGAGCAGTACTTC; CDR3: CSPYFRDPTDEQYF
size: -; J: TRBJ2-1; D: TRBD2; V: TRBV4-3; DNA: TGCGCCAGCAGCCAAGGCGGGGGGAACACCTACAATGAGCAGTTCTTC; CDR3: CASSQGGGNTYNEQFF
size: -; J: TRBJ2-1; D: -; V: TRBV2; DNA: TGTGCCAGCAGTGGGACCCACAACAATGAGCAGTTCTTC; CDR3: CASSGTHNNEQFF
size: -; J: TRBJ2-7; D: -; V: TRBV2; DNA: TGTGCCAGCAGTTCTTACTCCTACGAGCAGTACTTC; CDR3: CASSSYSYEQYF
size: few; J: TRBJ2-1; D: TRBD2; V: TRBV6-4; DNA: TGTGCCAGCCAAGGGACTAGCGGGGGTAATGAGCAGTTCTTC; CDR3: CASQGTSGGNEQFF
size: -; J: TRBJ2-7; D: -; V: TRBV6-2/TRBV6-3; DNA: TGTGCCAGCAGGCATACCGGGACGGCGGCGGGGCAGTACTTC; CDR3: CASRHTGTAAGQYF
size: once; J: TRBJ2-5; D: TRBD2; V: TRBV7-9; DNA: TGTGCCAGCAGCTATCAGGGAGGGGAGACCCAGTACTTC; CDR3: CASSYQGGETQYF
size: -; J: TRBJ1-2; D: -; V: TRBV7-8; DNA: TGTGCCAGCAGCTATTTAAAGGGCGGAGGCTACACCTTC; CDR3: CASSYLKGGGYTF
size: -; J: TRBJ2-1; D: TRBD2; V: TRBV25-1; DNA: TGTGCCATCTCCGGGAGGAACAATGAGCAGTTCTTC; CDR3: CAISGRNNEQFF